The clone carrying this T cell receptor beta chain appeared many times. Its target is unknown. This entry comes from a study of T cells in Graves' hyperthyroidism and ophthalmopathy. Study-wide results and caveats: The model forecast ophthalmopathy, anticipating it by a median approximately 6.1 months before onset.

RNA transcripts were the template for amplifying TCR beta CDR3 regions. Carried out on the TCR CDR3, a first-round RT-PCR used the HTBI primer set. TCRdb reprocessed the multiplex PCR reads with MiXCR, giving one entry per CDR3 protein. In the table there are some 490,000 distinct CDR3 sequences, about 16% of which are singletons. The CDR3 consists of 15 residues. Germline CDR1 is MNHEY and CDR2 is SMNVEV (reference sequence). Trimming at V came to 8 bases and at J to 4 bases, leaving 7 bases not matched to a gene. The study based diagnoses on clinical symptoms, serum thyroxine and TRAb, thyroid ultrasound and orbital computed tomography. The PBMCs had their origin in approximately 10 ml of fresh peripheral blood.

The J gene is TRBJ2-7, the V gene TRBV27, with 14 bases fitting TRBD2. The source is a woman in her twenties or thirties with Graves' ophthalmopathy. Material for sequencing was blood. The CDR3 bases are TGTGCCAGCGGCACCGGGACTAGCGGGAGTTACGAGCAGTACTTC. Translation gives CASGTGTSGSYEQYF.